This T cell receptor beta chain was recovered during a study of cytomegalovirus exposure and HLA in healthy donors. 13 Jbeta primers and 60 Vbeta primers were used for the PCR. The data were produced by immunoSEQ multiplex PCR, yet TCRdb's version contains in-frame clones alone and is incomplete. The sample contains about 120,000 clones, around 76% of which appear only once. This clone was counted between two and nine times. Germline values: CDR1 MNHEY, CDR2 SVGAGI. V lost 1 base and J lost 6, with 9 bases in between. The CDR3 is made up of 14 amino acids. The receptor's source is a man aged 50 to 59 in good health and CMV-seropositive. The V and J genes are TRBV6-5 and TRBJ2-2; D gene ambiguous. Sequenced: PBMCs. DNA for the CDR3: TGTGCCAGCAGTTACTTGGCTCCTGCCGGGGAGCTGTTTTTT. This codes for CASSYLAPAGELFF.